A single sample is the source of the 32 T cell receptor beta chains below, sequenced in a study of blood T cell repertoires in COVID-19. Using immunoSEQ multiplex PCR, the repertoire was profiled, and TCRdb retains in-frame clones only, with some absent. Here the sample spans more than 100,000 clones, 82% being singletons. Specimen: peripheral blood. These receptors all stem from a woman between 70 and 85 years old with acute or convalescent COVID-19.

This chain joins TRBV5-4 and TRBJ2-1; 8 bases line up with TRBD1. The CDR3 loop spans 16 amino acids. Germline assignment: CDR1 SGHNT and CDR2 YYREEE (reference sequence). J lost 4 bases, V lost 0 bases, and 6 bases had no gene match. The CDR3 DNA is TGTGCCAGCAGCTTGGAGACAGGGGCCACTTACAATGAGCAGTTCTTC. Translating it yields CASSLETGATYNEQFF.

This chain joins TRBV7-9 and TRBJ2-5, with 10 bases aligning to TRBD1. There are 16 residues in the CDR3. Losses at the gene ends were 5 bases for V and 5 bases for J; bases not matched to a gene: 11. Germline CDR1 SEHNR, CDR2 FQNEAQ (reference sequence). CDR3 nucleotide sequence: TGTGCCAGCAGCCCTCAGCCGGGACAGGGGATTGAGACCCAGTACTTC. It encodes CASSPQPGQGIETQYF.

This chain links TRBV9 with TRBJ2-1, with 8 bases matching TRBD2. Germline V gene lookup returns CDR1 SGDLS and CDR2 YYNGEE. The trim removed 4 bases at V and 9 bases at J, leaving 12 bases unmatched. The CDR3 extends over 15 amino acids. The CDR3 reads CASSPRGGQVVEQFF. For the CDR3, the DNA is TGTGCCAGCAGCCCTCGGGGGGGGCAAGTCGTTGAGCAGTTCTTC.

The gene calls are TRBV27 and TRBJ1-6, with 8 bases identical to TRBD1. The CDR3 is made up of 15 amino acids. In germline, CDR1 is MNHEY, CDR2 SMNVEV (reference sequence). V trimming: 5 bases; J trimming: 7 bases; junction bases outside the gene matches: 7. The CDR3 sequence is CASSGSNRGNSPLHF. DNA for the CDR3: TGTGCCAGCAGTGGATCCAACAGGGGGAATTCACCCCTCCACTTT.

The sample holds many counts of this clone. The chain joins TRBV7-9 to TRBJ1-2; D is undetermined. CDR1 is SEHNR, CDR2 FQNEAQ, per germline (reference sequence). The CDR3 length is 15 residues. Between the trimmed V and J ends, which lost 2 bases and 7 bases, there was a span of 17 bases. Written as DNA, the CDR3 is TGTGCCAGCAGCTTATTATCCGTCGCAGAGGGTGGCTACACCTTC. This translates into CASSLLSVAEGGYTF.

V gene TRBV3-1 (or the pseudogene TRBV3-2) combines with J gene TRBJ1-3; TRBD1 might be the D (6 bases). The CDR3 extends over 13 amino acids. Trimming took 4 bases from V and 5 from J, leaving 9 bases between them. The V gene's germline CDR1 is LGHDT and CDR2 YNNKEL (reference sequence). The CDR3, as DNA: TGTGCCAGCAGCCGACAGGAGAGAAACACCATATATTTT. This translates into CASSRQERNTIYF.

The chain has TRBV6-5 and TRBJ2-1; 12 bases match TRBD2. Per germline, CDR1 MNHEY and CDR2 SVGAGI. CDR3 length: 15 residues. V lost 5 bases, J lost 9 bases, and 8 bases stayed unmatched. The CDR3 region is CASSPASGGALEQFF. The CDR3 coding sequence is TGTGCCAGCAGTCCCGCTAGCGGGGGGGCCCTTGAGCAGTTCTTC.

The chain uses TRBV19 and TRBJ1-2; D not certain. Germline loops: CDR1 LNHDA, CDR2 SQIVND (reference sequence). The V end lost 5 bases, the J end lost 3 bases, and 10 bases lay between the germline ends. The CDR3 runs 13 residues. In nucleotides, the CDR3 is TGTGCCAGTAGTCCAAGACTAGACTATGGCTACACCTTC. Translation: CASSPRLDYGYTF.

The chain has TRBV5-4 and TRBJ2-1, with D maybe TRBD1 (6 bases). The CDR3 runs to 12 residues. V shed 3 bases and J shed 15 bases, with 16 bases lying between them. Per the germline V gene, CDR1 is SGHNT and CDR2 is YYREEE (reference sequence). DNA for the CDR3: TGTGCCAGCAGCTCATCACAGGGTATGGGGTTCTTC. Translation: CASSSSQGMGFF. The whole variable domain, filled in from reference TRBV5-4 and TRBJ2-1, reads ETGVTQSPTHLIKTRGQQVTLRCSSQSGHNTVSWYQQALGQGPQFIFQYYREEENGRGNFPPRFSGLQFPNYSSELNVNALELDDSALYLCASSSSQGMGFFGPGTRLTVL.

The V gene is TRBV6-6, the J gene TRBJ2-7, with 8 bases identical to TRBD1. The V and J ends lost 8 bases and 3 bases, in that order; junction bases with no gene match: 6. There are 13 residues in the CDR3. CDR1 and CDR2 (germline): MNHNY, SVGAGI (reference sequence). CDR3: CASQDRAFYEQYF. The CDR3 nucleotides are TGTGCCAGCCAGGACAGGGCATTCTACGAGCAGTACTTC.

The V gene is TRBV7-9, the J gene TRBJ2-1; possible D gene TRBD1, 7 bases. V was cut by 3 bases and J by 5 bases, with 14 bases left in between. Germline loops: CDR1 SEHNR, CDR2 FQNEAQ (reference sequence). The CDR3 loop spans 15 amino acids. CDR3 amino acids: CASSFRQGGHNEQFF. The CDR3 DNA sequence: TGTGCCAGCAGCTTCCGACAGGGAGGCCACAATGAGCAGTTCTTC.

The chain recombines TRBV6-5 with TRBJ1-1; 8 nucleotides align to TRBD1. Germline values: CDR1 MNHEY, CDR2 SVGAGI. The CDR3 runs to 13 residues. V shed 6 bases and J 11 bases; nucleotides not matched to a gene: 11. This CDR3 reads CASSLSRTGPAFF. CDR3 DNA sequence: TGTGCCAGCAGCCTATCTAGGACAGGGCCGGCTTTCTTT.

The J gene is TRBJ2-7, the V gene TRBV2; 7 nucleotides match TRBD2. CDR1 and CDR2 from the germline V gene are SNHLY and FYNNEI. The trim removed 3 bases at V and 0 bases at J, leaving 5 bases unmatched. CDR3 length: 15 residues. For the CDR3, the DNA is TGTGCCAGCAGTGAGATTGGGGGGGTCTCCTACGAGCAGTACTTC. This encodes CASSEIGGVSYEQYF.

V usage is TRBV4-3 and J usage is TRBJ1-5, with D perhaps matching TRBD1 (6 bases). This CDR3 is built from 15 residues. The ends were cut back, 4 bases at V and 5 bases at J, with 15 bases in the middle. Germline V CDR1 and CDR2: LGHNA, YSLEER. This chain's CDR3 is CASSLGHTFDQPQHF. The CDR3 region has the DNA TGCGCCAGCAGCCTGGGACACACCTTCGATCAGCCCCAGCATTTT.

The CDR3 is CASSEYGGGLFF. CDR3 bases: TGTGCCAGCAGTGAATATGGAGGAGGGCTGTTTTTT. The V and J genes are TRBV2 and TRBJ1-4, with D unclear. Germline values: CDR1 SNHLY, CDR2 FYNNEI. The CDR3 has 12 amino acids. The ends were cut back, 2 bases at V and 14 bases at J, with 12 bases in the middle.

The table lists this clone with a count of one. V and J are TRBV7-6 and TRBJ1-2, with D uncertain. The length of the CDR3 is 14 residues. Trimming left V 3 bases short and J 0 bases short, with 8 bases between. The germline CDR1 and CDR2 sequences are SGHVS and FNYEAQ. The CDR3 DNA is TGTGCCAGCAGCTTCGGTTCCTCTAACTATGGCTACACCTTC. This encodes CASSFGSSNYGYTF. The full variable domain, completed using reference TRBV7-6 and TRBJ1-2, is GAGVSQSPRYKVTKRGQDVALRCDPISGHVSLYWYRQALGQGPEFLTYFNYEAQQDKSGLPNDRFSAERPEGSISTLTIQRTEQRDSAMYRCASSFGSSNYGYTFGSGTRLTVV.

The chain uses TRBV19 and TRBJ2-2, with 9 bases identical to TRBD2. CDR1 and CDR2 from the germline V gene are LNHDA and SQIVND (reference sequence). Losses at the gene ends were 4 bases for V and 6 bases for J; bases not matched to a gene: 9. The CDR3 totals 16 residues. CDR3 DNA: TGTGCCAGTAGTACGCCGGGACTAGCCTTGGCCGGGGAGCTGTTTTTT. Amino acids: CASSTPGLALAGELFF.

This chain connects TRBV6-2 or TRBV6-3 to TRBJ1-5; 9 nucleotides line up with TRBD1. The CDR3 totals 15 residues. The V segment lost 5 bases and the J segment 3 bases; nucleotides outside the gene matches: 5. CDR1 is MNHEY and CDR2 is SVGEGT in the germline V gene. CDR3 coding DNA: TGTGCCAGCAGTGGGGGACAGGGCTACAATCAGCCCCAGCATTTT. Residues: CASSGGQGYNQPQHF.

This clone occurred many times. This sequence joins TRBV5-8 and TRBJ1-1; a possible D gene is TRBD1 (5 bases). V was pared by 3 bases and J by 2 bases, with 14 bases between. The germline CDR1 and CDR2 sequences are SGHTS and YDEGEE. CDR3 length: 15 residues. DNA of the CDR3: TGTGCCAGCAGCTGGGGCCCGGGAGGAAACACTGAAGCTTTCTTT. Protein product: CASSWGPGGNTEAFF. The full variable domain, its missing parts supplied by reference TRBV5-8 and TRBJ1-1, is EAGVTQSPTHLIKTRGQQATLRCSPISGHTSVYWYQQALGLGLQFLLWYDEGEERNRGNFPPRFSGRQFPNYSSELNVNALELEDSALYLCASSWGPGGNTEAFFGQGTRLTVV.

The chain employs TRBV7-9 and TRBJ1-1; no clear D gene. V shed 1 base and J shed 0 bases, with 3 bases lying between them. CDR1 is SEHNR, CDR2 FQNEAQ, per germline (reference sequence). The CDR3 length is 13 residues. The CDR3 region is CASSLGMNTEAFF. Written as DNA, the CDR3 is TGTGCCAGCAGCTTAGGTATGAACACTGAAGCTTTCTTT.

The chain is built from TRBV10-3 and TRBJ2-1, with TRBD1 as a possible D gene (5 bases). Germline V CDR1 and CDR2: ENHRY, SYGVKD. V was pared by 2 bases and J by 9 bases, with 14 bases between. The length of the CDR3 is 14 residues. In nucleotides, the CDR3 is TGTGCCATCAGTGAGGCTAGGACAAGGGGTGAGCAGTTCTTC. This translates into CAISEARTRGEQFF.

The V call is TRBV3-1 (or the pseudogene TRBV3-2), the J call TRBJ1-2; TRBD1 might be the D (5 bases). This CDR3 contains 16 residues. Trimming shortened V by 7 bases and J by 6 bases, and 24 bases separated the two germline ends. Germline CDR1 reads LGHDT; CDR2 reads YNNKEL (reference sequence). CDR3 amino acids: CASTLRGEGLINGYTF. The CDR3 coding sequence is TGTGCCAGCACCTTACGGGGGGAGGGGCTCATCAATGGCTACACCTTC.

The chain combines TRBV2 with TRBJ1-2; D remains ambiguous. Germline V gene sequence: CDR1 SNHLY, CDR2 FYNNEI. V was trimmed by 7 bases and J by 4 bases, leaving 19 bases between them. The CDR3 is made up of 15 amino acids. The CDR3 is CASKPGITISYGYTF. CDR3 nucleotides: TGTGCCAGCAAACCGGGGATTACTATCTCCTATGGCTACACCTTC.

DNA of the CDR3: TGTGCCAGCCGCTTAGGGGACTATGGCTACACCTTC. The encoded protein is CASRLGDYGYTF. The chain links TRBV2 to TRBJ1-2, with D perhaps TRBD1 (5 bases). Deletions cut 8 bases from V and 3 bases from J, with 10 bases between. CDR1 and CDR2 (germline): SNHLY, FYNNEI. This CDR3 has 12 residues.

This clone was observed a few times. V is TRBV11-3 and J is TRBJ1-1; 7 nucleotides match TRBD1. V trimming: 3 bases; J trimming: 2 bases; junction bases outside the gene matches: 6. CDR1 and CDR2 (germline): SGHNT, YENEEA. The CDR3 runs 15 residues. CDR3 nucleotide sequence: TGTGCCAGCAGCTTCCTCGGGACAGCCAACACTGAAGCTTTCTTT. Protein sequence: CASSFLGTANTEAFF.

The V gene is TRBV12-3 or TRBV12-4, the J gene TRBJ1-2; no reliable D call. V shed 3 bases and J shed 6 bases, with 8 bases lying between them. The CDR3 is 12 residues long. In nucleotides, the CDR3 is TGTGCCAGCAGTTTCAGTACTAATGGCTACACCTTC. Translation gives CASSFSTNGYTF.

J is TRBJ2-4 and V is TRBV24-1; 9 bases line up with TRBD2. Trimming cost V 9 bases and J 5 bases; bases outside gene matches: 16. The CDR3 runs to 17 residues. Germline values: CDR1 KGHDR, CDR2 SFDVKD. The CDR3 region is CATRPLPRGGGENIQYF. The CDR3 coding sequence is TGTGCCACCCGCCCCCTTCCGCGGGGGGGCGGAGAAAACATTCAGTACTTC.

A few counts support this clone. The chain has TRBV30 and TRBJ1-5, with D hard to call. Germline values: CDR1 GTSNPN, CDR2 SVGIG (reference sequence). This CDR3 is built from 14 residues. Trimming shortened V by 0 bases and J by 11 bases, and 17 bases separated the two germline ends. The CDR3: CAWSVQKGLGTQHF. DNA of the CDR3: TGTGCCTGGAGTGTACAAAAAGGGCTCGGGACCCAGCATTTT.

The chain combines TRBV19 with TRBJ1-5; D is perhaps TRBD1 (6 bases). This CDR3 comprises 13 residues. CDR1 and CDR2 (germline): LNHDA, SQIVND (reference sequence). V was clipped by 6 bases and J by 4 bases, with 10 bases between them. Written as DNA, the CDR3 is TGTGCCAGTAGACAACAGGGTAATCAGCCCCAGCATTTT. It translates to CASRQQGNQPQHF.

The chain is built from TRBV9 and TRBJ1-4; D is uncertain. Deletions cut 4 bases from V and 13 bases from J, with 20 bases between. CDR3 length: 14 amino acids. Germline CDR1 is SGDLS and CDR2 is YYNGEE. The CDR3 DNA reads as TGTGCCAGCAGCCCCCTCCCTGAAGGTCCGGGACTGTTTTTT. Protein product: CASSPLPEGPGLFF.

The chain employs TRBV3-1 (or the pseudogene TRBV3-2) and TRBJ1-3, with 8 bases that match TRBD1. The CDR3 extends over 15 amino acids. CDR1 and CDR2 (germline): LGHDT, YNNKEL (reference sequence). V dropped 4 bases and J dropped 7; count of bases not matched to a gene: 9. The CDR3, as DNA: TGTGCCAGCAGCCCGACAGGGGACGTCTGGAACACCATATATTTT. Amino acid sequence: CASSPTGDVWNTIYF.

This chain links TRBV21-1 with TRBJ1-6; TRBD1 is taken as the D call from the table, unchecked against the DNA. TRBV21-1 is labeled a pseudogene. The length of the CDR3 is 14 residues. In DNA form, the CDR3 reads TGTGCCAGCAGCACAGGACAGTATAATTCACCCCTCCACTTT. Translating gives CASSTGQYNSPLHF.